Below are 27 T cell receptor beta chains sequenced from a single sample in a study of technical replicates of blood from a few donors. Here immunoSEQ multiplex PCR was the method, and the copy in TCRdb shows in-frame clones only, minus some. The sample contains 54,000 or so clones, roughly 94% of which appear only once. Specimen: T cells isolated from PBMCs. These receptors all stem from a human donor in good health.

The chain is built from TRBV7-3 and TRBJ2-1; tentatively, D is TRBD1 (5 bases). Trimming took off 2 bases at V and 7 bases at J, with 15 bases between the two ends. Germline V CDR1 and CDR2: SGHTA, FQGTGA. This CDR3 spans 15 amino acids. The CDR3 region is CASSLSAGSGNEQFF. The CDR3 DNA follows: TGTGCCAGCAGCTTATCAGCAGGGTCGGGTAATGAGCAGTTCTTC.

The V call is TRBV6-6, the J call TRBJ2-5; 12 bases fit TRBD2. Germline assignment: CDR1 MNHNY and CDR2 SVGAGI (reference sequence). J lost 1 base, V lost 6 bases, and 6 bases had no gene match. The CDR3 runs to 16 residues. As DNA, the CDR3 is TGTGCCAGCAGCCGAACACTAGCGGGGGGCCAAGAGACCCAGTACTTC. Translating gives CASSRTLAGGQETQYF.

The rearrangement uses TRBV7-9 and TRBJ2-7; the match to TRBD2 covers 7 bases. Germline V lookup: CDR1 SEHNR, CDR2 FQNEAQ (reference sequence). CDR3 size: 13 residues. The J segment lost 6 bases and the V segment lost 10 bases, leaving 12 bases of the junction unmatched. CDR3 coding DNA: TGTGCCACCGACCAGCGGGGTGGGGCCGAGCAGTACTTC. Translating it yields CATDQRGGAEQYF.

Only one count was recorded for this clone. CDR3 sequence reads: CSARTEDTDTQYF. The CDR3, as DNA: TGCAGCGCCAGGACAGAAGACACAGATACGCAGTATTTT. This chain joins TRBV29-1 and TRBJ2-3, with D tentatively TRBD1 (6 bases). V was pared by 7 bases and J by 2 bases, with 13 bases between. This CDR3 spans 13 amino acids. Looked up from germline, CDR1 is SQVTM and CDR2 is ANQGSEA.

On this clone: The junction differs from germline at one of its ends, possibly a read error. This chain joins TRBV11-2 and TRBJ1-2; D possibly corresponds to TRBD1 (6 bases). This CDR3 spans 17 amino acids. CDR1 is SGHAT and CDR2 is FQNNGV in the germline V gene. Written as DNA, the CDR3 is TGTGCCAGCAGCCTAGACAGGCCACCCAGGAGGATCTATGGCTACACCTTC. It encodes CASSLDRPPRRIYGYTF.

J is TRBJ1-2 and V is TRBV18, with 8 bases identical to TRBD1. The germline V gene encodes CDR1 KGHSH and CDR2 LQKENI. The V and J ends lost 2 bases and 1 base, in that order; junction bases with no gene match: 3. This CDR3 has 15 residues. The CDR3 DNA reads TGTGCCAGCTCACCAATTGACAGGGGTAACTATGGCTACACCTTC. The encoded protein is CASSPIDRGNYGYTF.

The chain carries TRBV28 and TRBJ2-4; maybe TRBD2 (8 bases). Trimming took 5 bases from V and 13 from J, leaving 15 bases between them. CDR3 size: 12 residues. Germline CDR1 is MDHEN and CDR2 is SYDVKM. The CDR3 DNA is TGTGCCAGCAGTCAGGGGGGACTAGGACAGTACTTC. Translation: CASSQGGLGQYF. Together with reference TRBV28 and TRBJ2-4, the CDR3 gives the full variable domain: DVKVTQSSRYLVKRTGEKVFLECVQDMDHENMFWYRQDPGLGLRLIYFSYDVKMKEKGDIPEGYSVSREKKERFSLILESASTNQTSMYLCASSQGGLGQYFGAGTRLSVL.

The CDR3 here is CASSLGSGSGQPQHF. CDR3 nucleotides: TGTGCCAGCAGCTTAGGTTCAGGTTCGGGACAGCCCCAGCATTTT. The chain uses TRBV7-6 and TRBJ1-5; the D is unclear. CDR3 size: 15 residues. Germline assignment: CDR1 SGHVS and CDR2 FNYEAQ. The V and J ends lost 1 base and 7 bases respectively, with 14 bases between them.

The J gene is TRBJ2-7, the V gene TRBV28; D call uncertain. The length of the CDR3 is 12 residues. V lost 2 bases and J 4 bases, leaving 6 bases between the germline ends. CDR1 is MDHEN and CDR2 is SYDVKM in the germline V gene. Here the CDR3 reads CASSLSSYEQYF. DNA of the CDR3: TGTGCCAGCAGTTTAAGTAGTTACGAGCAGTACTTC.

J is TRBJ2-1 and V is TRBV29-1, with 8 nucleotides matching TRBD1. CDR1 is SQVTM, CDR2 ANQGSEA, per germline. The CDR3 is 15 amino acids. Germline trimming cut 0 bases from V and 4 bases from J; bases unmatched to any gene: 5. CDR3 in amino acids: CSVEDRDRRYNEQFF. The CDR3 region has the DNA TGCAGCGTTGAAGATAGGGACAGGCGATACAATGAGCAGTTCTTC.

This clone was seen a single time. V usage is TRBV7-6 and J usage is TRBJ2-1, with 7 bases identical to TRBD2. Germline CDR1 SGHVS, CDR2 FNYEAQ. CDR3 length: 14 amino acids. V gave up 1 base and J gave up 5 bases; unmatched junction bases: 2. The CDR3 DNA reads as TGTGCCAGCAGCTTAGAACGGGAGGACAATGAGCAGTTCTTC. This encodes CASSLEREDNEQFF. The full variable domain, with the rest looked up from reference TRBV7-6 and TRBJ2-1, is GAGVSQSPRYKVTKRGQDVALRCDPISGHVSLYWYRQALGQGPEFLTYFNYEAQQDKSGLPNDRFSAERPEGSISTLTIQRTEQRDSAMYRCASSLEREDNEQFFGPGTRLTVL.

CDR3 bases: TGCGCCAGCAGTGACCTAAGCGGGGATTCCAATGAGCAGTTCTTC. It specifies CASSDLSGDSNEQFF. The gene calls are TRBV10-1 and TRBJ2-1, with 7 bases lining up with TRBD2. The CDR3 runs to 15 residues. V was pared by 3 bases and J by 6 bases, with 8 bases of the junction left unmatched. Germline CDR1 is WNHNN and CDR2 is SYGVQD (reference sequence).

CDR3: CASSLEGITNTGELFF. CDR3 nucleotides: TGCGCCAGCAGCTTGGAGGGGATTACGAACACCGGGGAGCTGTTTTTT. V gene TRBV5-1 combines with J gene TRBJ2-2; a weak D match, TRBD1 (5 bases). Trimming removed 0 bases at V and 0 bases at J, with 9 bases between. This CDR3 has 16 amino acids. Germline V gene lookup returns CDR1 SGHRS and CDR2 YFSETQ.

CDR3 bases: TGTGCCAGCAGCCCTGGACAGAACTACGAGCAGTACTTC. Translation: CASSPGQNYEQYF. The chain has TRBV7-8 and TRBJ2-7, with D maybe TRBD1 (6 bases). The ends were cut back, 5 bases at V and 3 bases at J, with 11 bases in the middle. The CDR3 is 13 amino acids. Germline V lookup: CDR1 SGHVS, CDR2 FQNEAQ.

The genes are TRBV28 and TRBJ1-1; a possible D gene is TRBD1 (6 bases). Between the trimmed V and J ends, which lost 8 bases and 1 base, there was a span of 17 bases. Germline V gene lookup returns CDR1 MDHEN and CDR2 SYDVKM. The CDR3 is 15 residues long. The CDR3: CASPDPGTTNTEAFF. As DNA, the CDR3 is TGTGCCAGCCCTGACCCGGGGACAACGAACACTGAAGCTTTCTTT.

The V gene is TRBV11-3, the J gene TRBJ2-1; D is uncertain. V was cut by 5 bases and J by 0 bases, with 8 bases left in between. CDR3 size: 14 residues. Per germline, CDR1 SGHNT and CDR2 YENEEA. In nucleotides, the CDR3 is TGTGCCAGCAGCCGAGGCGCCTCCTACAATGAGCAGTTCTTC. Translating gives CASSRGASYNEQFF.

The chain couples TRBV7-8 to TRBJ2-3, with no clear D. The germline V and J ends were trimmed by 1 base and 2 bases, with 7 bases remaining between them. Germline assignment: CDR1 SGHVS and CDR2 FQNEAQ. The CDR3 loop spans 14 amino acids. CDR3 loop: CASSLGEDTDTQYF. The CDR3 coding sequence is TGTGCCAGCAGCTTAGGAGAAGACACAGATACGCAGTATTTT.

The rearrangement links TRBV29-1 to TRBJ2-7, with a possible D match to TRBD2 (6 bases). The CDR3 has 13 amino acids. CDR1 and CDR2 from the germline V gene are SQVTM and ANQGSEA. Trimming removed 7 bases at V and 1 base at J, with 14 bases between. CDR3 DNA sequence: TGCAGCGGCGGGGACTTATTATCCTACGAGCAGTACTTC. The encoded protein is CSGGDLLSYEQYF.

The chain joins TRBV7-6 to TRBJ2-1; the D is unclear. Germline-derived CDR1 and CDR2 are SGHVS and FNYEAQ. The CDR3 sequence is 12 residues long. Trimming took 1 base from V and 5 from J, leaving 3 bases between them. This CDR3 reads CASSLGDNEQFF. CDR3 bases: TGTGCCAGCAGCTTAGGAGACAATGAGCAGTTCTTC.

The V gene is TRBV6-5, the J gene TRBJ2-7; 11 bases are shared with TRBD2. V shed 4 bases and J 2 bases; nucleotides not matched to a gene: 1. There are 14 residues in the CDR3. Germline values: CDR1 MNHEY, CDR2 SVGAGI. CDR3 in amino acids: CASSSLAGAYEQYF. In nucleotides, the CDR3 is TGTGCCAGCAGTTCACTAGCGGGAGCCTACGAGCAGTACTTC.

This clone was observed a single time. The gene calls are TRBV11-2 and TRBJ2-3; 14 nucleotides line up with TRBD2. V was clipped by 3 bases and J by 3 bases; unmatched bases: 11. In germline, CDR1 is SGHAT, CDR2 FQNNGV. The CDR3 has 19 residues. The CDR3 loop is CASSLGLAGVGVGTDTQYF. CDR3 bases: TGTGCCAGCAGCTTGGGACTAGCGGGAGTGGGGGTTGGGACAGATACGCAGTATTTT.

This clone was found once. The V and J genes are TRBV18 and TRBJ1-4; maybe TRBD1 (5 bases). Trimming took off 2 bases at V and 5 bases at J, with 18 bases between the two ends. Per germline, CDR1 KGHSH and CDR2 LQKENI. The CDR3 totals 17 residues. The CDR3 reads CASSPFPQGAGNEKLFF. In nucleotides, the CDR3 is TGTGCCAGCTCACCATTTCCCCAGGGCGCGGGGAATGAAAAACTGTTTTTT.

The chain links TRBV6-6 to TRBJ2-7; a possible D gene is TRBD1 (5 bases). V dropped 5 bases and J dropped 3 bases, with 11 bases sitting between them. The CDR3 sequence is 13 residues long. The V gene's germline CDR1 is MNHNY and CDR2 SVGAGI (reference sequence). The CDR3 sequence is CASSIRDNYEQYF. As DNA, the CDR3 is TGTGCCAGCAGTATCAGGGATAACTACGAGCAGTACTTC.

This chain connects TRBV28 to TRBJ2-6; D might be TRBD1 (6 bases). The CDR3 totals 15 residues. CDR1 is MDHEN and CDR2 is SYDVKM in the germline V gene. V gave up 5 bases and J gave up 2 bases, with 10 bases separating them. CDR3 loop: CASSPTGTGANVLTF. The CDR3, as DNA: TGTGCCAGCAGTCCCACAGGGACTGGGGCCAACGTCCTGACTTTC. The full variable domain, its missing parts supplied by reference TRBV28 and TRBJ2-6, is DVKVTQSSRYLVKRTGEKVFLECVQDMDHENMFWYRQDPGLGLRLIYFSYDVKMKEKGDIPEGYSVSREKKERFSLILESASTNQTSMYLCASSPTGTGANVLTFGAGSRLTVL.

The chain is built from TRBV9 and TRBJ1-3; unclear D gene. The germline V and J ends were trimmed by 0 bases and 8 bases, with 15 bases remaining between them. The CDR3 is 15 amino acids. Germline CDR1 reads SGDLS; CDR2 reads YYNGEE. CDR3 loop: CASSVDEHDGYTIYF. In DNA form, the CDR3 reads TGTGCCAGCAGCGTAGACGAGCACGACGGGTACACCATATATTTT.

This rearrangement joins TRBV11-2 to TRBJ2-7; TRBD1 matches 8 bases. The V segment lost 10 bases and the J segment 0 bases; nucleotides outside the gene matches: 8. Germline values: CDR1 SGHAT, CDR2 FQNNGV. The CDR3 runs to 14 residues. The CDR3 is CAITRGQGSYEQYF. The CDR3 DNA reads as TGTGCCATTACAAGAGGACAGGGCTCCTACGAGCAGTACTTC.

The V and J genes are TRBV11-2 and TRBJ2-1; tentatively, D is TRBD2 (7 bases). The CDR3 sequence is 14 residues long. CDR1 is SGHAT, CDR2 FQNNGV, per germline. With 6 bases removed from V and 7 bases from J, the gap between germline ends came to 16 bases. The CDR3 here is CASSVGGGPNEQFF. CDR3 in DNA: TGTGCCAGCAGTGTAGGCGGGGGCCCGAATGAGCAGTTCTTC.